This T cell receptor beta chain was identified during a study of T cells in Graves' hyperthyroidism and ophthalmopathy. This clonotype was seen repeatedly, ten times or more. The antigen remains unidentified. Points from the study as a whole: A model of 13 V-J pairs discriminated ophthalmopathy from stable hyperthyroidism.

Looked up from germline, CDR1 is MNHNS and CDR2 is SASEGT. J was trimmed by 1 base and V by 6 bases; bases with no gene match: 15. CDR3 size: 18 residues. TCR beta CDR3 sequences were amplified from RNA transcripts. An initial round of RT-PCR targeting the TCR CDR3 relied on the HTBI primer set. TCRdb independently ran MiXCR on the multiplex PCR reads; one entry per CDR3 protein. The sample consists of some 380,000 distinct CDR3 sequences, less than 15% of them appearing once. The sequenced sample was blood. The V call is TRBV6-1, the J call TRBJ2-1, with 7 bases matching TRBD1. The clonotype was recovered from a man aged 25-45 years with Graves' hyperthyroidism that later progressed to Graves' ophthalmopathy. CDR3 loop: CASRSRATGEISYNEQFF. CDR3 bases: TGTGCCAGCAGAAGTAGAGCAACAGGGGAGATATCCTACAATGAGCAGTTCTTC.